This record covers a single T cell receptor beta chain. Antigen specificity is unknown. This entry comes from a study of cytomegalovirus exposure and HLA in healthy donors. General observations from the study: High specificity and sensitivity for cytomegalovirus status were reported for the classifier. Some public TCRs appeared in many individuals, while most sequences were rare. A few of the chains that were CMV-associated were confirmed in vitro to be specific for CMV antigens.

Using immunoSEQ multiplex PCR, the repertoire was profiled, and TCRdb retains in-frame clones only, with some absent. The data contain about 220,000 clones, 80% to 90% of them singletons. The V gene's germline CDR1 is SGHRS and CDR2 YFSETQ. The CDR3 consists of 14 residues. Deletions cut 7 bases from V and 1 base from J, with 14 bases between. The TCR originated in a woman aged 18-29 years in good health and CMV-seronegative. Sequenced: PBMCs. This rearrangement joins TRBV5-1 to TRBJ1-1, with D tentatively TRBD1 (5 bases). The CDR3 region is CASGQGTENTEAFF. For the CDR3, the DNA is TGCGCCAGCGGGCAGGGTACGGAGAACACTGAAGCTTTCTTT.